Presented here are 22 T cell receptor beta chains from one specimen sequenced in a study. TCRdb recomputed calls from the RT-PCR reads with MiXCR, one row per CDR3 protein. This repertoire shows fewer than 800,000 distinct CDR3 sequences, over 12% found once; its top ten account for roughly 3.9%. The sequenced material came from memory CD4+ T cells from blood. These receptor sequences come from a female donor in good health, serving as a healthy control.

V and J are TRBV6-1 and TRBJ1-1, with D hard to call. CDR3 length: 15 residues. Germline V gene lookup returns CDR1 MNHNS and CDR2 SASEGT. The V and J ends lost 3 bases and 2 bases respectively, with 13 bases between them. The CDR3 is CASSEAGGGNTEAFF. CDR3 DNA sequence: TGTGCCAGCAGTGAGGCGGGTGGTGGAAACACTGAAGCTTTCTTT.

This clonotype came up many times. V usage is TRBV29-1 and J usage is TRBJ1-2; 7 nucleotides agree with TRBD1. The CDR3 consists of 14 residues. The germline gives CDR1 SQVTM, CDR2 ANQGSEA. V lost 2 bases to trimming and J lost 7 bases; unmatched junction nucleotides: 10. This CDR3 reads CSVELHDRAGGYTF. CDR3 DNA sequence: TGCAGCGTTGAATTACACGACAGGGCTGGTGGCTACACCTTC.

Only a few counts were recorded for this clonotype. The rearrangement links TRBV20-1 to TRBJ2-1; TRBD2 is a possible D gene (5 bases). Germline V gene sequence: CDR1 DFQATT, CDR2 SNEGSKA (reference sequence). The CDR3 has 16 residues. Trimming took 1 base from V and 5 from J, leaving 18 bases between them. CDR3 protein: CSARVLGEGLDNEQFF. The CDR3 coding sequence is TGCAGTGCTAGAGTCTTAGGCGAGGGTTTAGACAATGAGCAGTTCTTC.

This clonotype was seen at least ten times. The chain recombines TRBV5-1 with TRBJ1-1, with D perhaps matching TRBD1 (6 bases). Per the germline V gene, CDR1 is SGHRS and CDR2 is YFSETQ. The CDR3 extends over 14 amino acids. V lost 3 bases, J lost 1 base, and 10 bases lay in between. CDR3 DNA sequence: TGCGCCAGCAGCTGGGGGGGGCAGAACACTGAAGCTTTCTTT. This gives the protein CASSWGGQNTEAFF.

The table lists this clonotype with many counts. The V and J genes are TRBV5-6 and TRBJ2-1; D may match TRBD1 or TRBD2 (6 bases each). The CDR3 extends over 12 amino acids. V was trimmed by 0 bases and J by 10 bases, leaving 8 bases between them. Germline values: CDR1 SGHDT, CDR2 YYEEEE. Here the CDR3 DNA reads TGTGCCAGCAGCTTGGTCGGGGGCGAGCAGTTCTTC. Its protein product is CASSLVGGEQFF.

This clonotype appeared a few times. CDR3 sequence: CASSQVWDRTDTQYF. The CDR3 DNA is TGTGCCAGCAGCCAAGTTTGGGACCGCACAGATACGCAGTATTTT. The chain uses TRBV3-1 and TRBJ2-3, with D possibly being TRBD1 or TRBD2 (5 bases each). CDR3 length: 15 residues. The germline gives CDR1 LGHDT, CDR2 YNNKEL (reference sequence). V lost 1 base and J 1 base, leaving 9 bases between the germline ends.

This chain links TRBV9 with TRBJ1-3; D gene unclear. Trimming took 0 bases from V and 7 from J, leaving 5 bases between them. CDR1 and CDR2 (germline): SGDLS, YYNGEE. The CDR3 covers 12 residues. CDR3 sequence reads: CASSVVGNTIYF. CDR3 DNA: TGTGCCAGCAGCGTAGTTGGGAACACCATATATTTT.

The rearrangement joins TRBV6-6 to TRBJ2-1; D gene uncertain. The CDR3 runs to 12 residues. The V end lost 6 bases, the J end lost 8 bases, and 11 bases lay between the germline ends. Germline values: CDR1 MNHNY, CDR2 SVGAGI (reference sequence). CDR3 nucleotide sequence: TGTGCCAGCAGCCTCGTTCGTGATGAGCAGTTCTTC. Translating it yields CASSLVRDEQFF.

V usage is TRBV12-3 or TRBV12-4 and J usage is TRBJ1-4, with 7 bases matching TRBD1. CDR3 length: 15 amino acids. Trimming cost V 5 bases and J 10 bases; bases outside gene matches: 13. This chain's CDR3 is CASSTGRGQDGKLFF. Written as DNA, the CDR3 is TGTGCCAGCAGTACCGGGAGGGGGCAGGATGGAAAACTGTTTTTT.

This clonotype was detected ten times or more. The chain combines TRBV29-1 with TRBJ2-1; 15 bases are a match to TRBD2. With 0 bases clipped from V and 14 bases from J, the junction kept 8 bases outside the gene matches. CDR1 and CDR2 from the germline V gene are SQVTM and ANQGSEA. The CDR3 length is 15 residues. CDR3 sequence: CSVEDRTSGRADEFF. The CDR3 DNA is TGCAGCGTTGAAGATCGGACTAGCGGGAGGGCCGATGAGTTCTTC.

This chain uses TRBV12-3 or TRBV12-4 with TRBJ2-1; D call uncertain. CDR3 size: 13 residues. The germline V and J ends were trimmed by 2 bases and 7 bases, with 9 bases remaining between them. CDR3 region: CASSLSTGNEQFF. The CDR3 nucleotides read TGTGCCAGCAGTTTATCGACTGGGAATGAGCAGTTCTTC.

This clonotype has only a few counts. The chain couples TRBV2 to TRBJ1-4; 8 bases line up with TRBD1. The CDR3 covers 14 residues. J lost 7 bases, V lost 6 bases, and 7 bases had no gene match. Germline values: CDR1 SNHLY, CDR2 FYNNEI. CDR3: CASRDRTGIEKLFF. The CDR3 region has the DNA TGTGCCAGCAGGGACCGGACAGGGATTGAAAAACTGTTTTTT.

This clonotype was observed a few times. The chain has TRBV20-1 and TRBJ2-7, with 7 bases lining up with TRBD2. The CDR3 is made up of 13 amino acids. J gave up 2 bases and V 4 bases, and 5 bases lay outside the gene matches. Per the germline V gene, CDR1 is DFQATT and CDR2 is SNEGSKA (reference sequence). The CDR3 is CSATTSTTYEQYF. CDR3 DNA: TGCAGTGCTACGACTAGCACGACCTACGAGCAGTACTTC.

This clonotype was seen only a few times. CDR3 DNA sequence: TGCAGTGCAGCCACTAGCTTGGCCACAGATACGCAGTATTTT. Amino acids: CSAATSLATDTQYF. This chain links TRBV20-1 with TRBJ2-3; maybe TRBD2 (6 bases). This CDR3 has 14 amino acids. V gave up 6 bases and J gave up 2 bases, with 15 bases separating them. CDR1 and CDR2 from the germline V gene are DFQATT and SNEGSKA (reference sequence).

V and J are TRBV20-1 and TRBJ1-1; 12 bases are shared with TRBD1. The CDR3 sequence is 14 residues long. Germline values: CDR1 DFQATT, CDR2 SNEGSKA (reference sequence). Trimming removed 3 bases from V and 5 bases from J; junction bases left unmatched: 4. As DNA, the CDR3 is TGCAGTGCTAGTCGGGACAGGGGGCGAACTGAAGCTTTCTTT. Translated: CSASRDRGRTEAFF.

V and J are TRBV4-2 and TRBJ1-3; D gene unclear. Germline loops: CDR1 LGHNA, CDR2 YNFKEQ. The CDR3 loop spans 15 amino acids. V lost 0 bases, J lost 0 bases, and 6 bases lay in between. CDR3 sequence (DNA): TGTGCCAGCAGCCAAGACAGTCACTCTGGAAACACCATATATTTT. Its translation is CASSQDSHSGNTIYF.

This clonotype has more than one count but fewer than ten. The V call is TRBV3-1, the J call TRBJ1-4; D perhaps matches TRBD1 (6 bases). CDR3 size: 15 residues. Trimming removed 3 bases at V and 0 bases at J, with 8 bases between. CDR1 is LGHDT and CDR2 is YNNKEL in the germline V gene (reference sequence). The DNA of the CDR3 is TGTGCCAGCAGCCAGCAGGGGACAACTAATGAAAAACTGTTTTTT. It yields the protein CASSQQGTTNEKLFF.

J is TRBJ1-6 and V is TRBV11-2; D gene unclear. Trimming left V 3 bases short and J 8 bases short, with 8 bases between. Germline lookup yields CDR1 SGHAT and CDR2 FQNNGV. The CDR3 covers 13 residues. The CDR3 DNA is TGTGCCAGCAGCTTGAGTGGGGATTCACCCCTCCACTTT. It encodes CASSLSGDSPLHF.

Many counts were recorded for this clonotype. This chain connects TRBV5-1 to TRBJ2-5, with D perhaps TRBD2 (6 bases). V was shortened by 6 bases and J by 1 base, with 13 bases between the two germline ends. Germline loops: CDR1 SGHRS, CDR2 YFSETQ. This CDR3 is built from 14 residues. Here the CDR3 reads CASKNTGSQETQYF. The CDR3 DNA follows: TGCGCCAGCAAGAATACCGGGAGCCAAGAGACCCAGTACTTC.

Notes on this clonotype: Given a much more abundant clone one base away, this may be a read error. The chain carries TRBV24-1 and TRBJ2-1; D gene uncertain. V was clipped by 12 bases and J by 7 bases, with 18 bases between them. The length of the CDR3 is 13 residues. Germline CDR1 and CDR2: KGHDR and SFDVKD. The CDR3 loop is CAAQDDGWNEQFF. The DNA of the CDR3 is TGTGCCGCCCAGGATGACGGCTGGAATGAGCAGTTCTTC.

The rearrangement uses TRBV21-1 and TRBJ1-4. TRBV21-1 counts as a pseudogene. The CDR3 covers 16 residues. The CDR3 here is CASPTTLSATNEKLFF. DNA of the CDR3: TGTGCCAGCCCTACTACCTTAAGTGCAACTAATGAAAAACTGTTTTTT.

This clonotype was observed many times. The chain recombines TRBV6-2 or TRBV6-3 with TRBJ2-7, with D possibly called TRBD1 or TRBD2 (5 bases each). Germline-derived CDR1 and CDR2 are MNHEY and SVGEGT. The CDR3 consists of 13 residues. Trimming pared 8 bases from V and 2 bases from J, leaving 13 bases between. The CDR3, as DNA: TGTGCCAGCCGGGTCGGGACCACCTACGAGCAGTACTTC. As protein: CASRVGTTYEQYF.